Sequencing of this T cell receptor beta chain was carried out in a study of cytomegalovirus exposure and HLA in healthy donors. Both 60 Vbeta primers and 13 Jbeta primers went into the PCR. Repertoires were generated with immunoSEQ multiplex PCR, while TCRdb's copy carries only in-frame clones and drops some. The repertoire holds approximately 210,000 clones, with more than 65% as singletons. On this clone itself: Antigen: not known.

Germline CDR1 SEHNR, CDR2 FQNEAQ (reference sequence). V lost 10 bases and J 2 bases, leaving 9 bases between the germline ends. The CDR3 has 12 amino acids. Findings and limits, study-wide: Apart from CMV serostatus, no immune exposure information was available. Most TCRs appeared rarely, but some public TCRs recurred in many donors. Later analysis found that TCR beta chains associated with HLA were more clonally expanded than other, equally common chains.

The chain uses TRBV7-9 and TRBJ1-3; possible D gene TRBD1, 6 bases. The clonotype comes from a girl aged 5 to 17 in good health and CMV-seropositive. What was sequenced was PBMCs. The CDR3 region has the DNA TGTGCCATACAGGGTACTGGAAACACCATATATTTT. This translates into CAIQGTGNTIYF.